The 28 T cell receptor beta chains given below trace back to one sample, sequenced in a study of Graves' ophthalmopathy and Graves' hyperthyroidism. For repertoire sequencing, the TCR beta CDR3 regions were amplified from RNA transcripts. HTBI-primed RT-PCR formed the first round, and a multiplex PCR formed the second. TCRdb called the multiplex PCR reads again in MiXCR, with one record for every CDR3 protein. Of 620,000 or so distinct CDR3 sequences detected, 22% appear once; the ten largest clones hold around 6.5%. Sequences were obtained from peripheral blood. These receptors all come from a woman aged 18-35 years with stable Graves' hyperthyroidism. Some clones in this sample may be carry-over from other donors' samples.

This clonotype was counted ten times or more. V is TRBV14 and J is TRBJ1-6, with TRBD1 as a possible D gene (6 bases). V lost 4 bases, J lost 9 bases, and 10 bases lay in between. The CDR3 covers 13 residues. Germline loops: CDR1 SGHDN, CDR2 FVKESK. The CDR3 DNA follows: TGTGCCAGCAGCCTACAGGGTCGTTCACCCCTCCACTTT. It encodes CASSLQGRSPLHF. The variable domain in full, completed from reference TRBV14 and TRBJ1-6, reads EAGVTQFPSHSVIEKGQTVTLRCDPISGHDNLYWYRRVMGKEIKFLLHFVKESKQDESGMPNNRFLAERTGGTYSTLKVQPAELEDSGVYFCASSLQGRSPLHFGNGTRLTVT.

This sequence joins TRBV12-3 or TRBV12-4 and TRBJ1-1, with D unresolved. Between the trimmed V and J ends, which lost 4 bases and 3 bases, there was a span of 12 bases. The length of the CDR3 is 14 residues. The CDR3 loop is CASSSQVGDTEAFF. The DNA for the CDR3 is TGTGCCAGCAGTTCCCAAGTTGGGGACACTGAAGCTTTCTTT.

This clonotype was recorded at least ten times. The rearrangement uses TRBV7-2 and TRBJ1-5; TRBD1 matches at 7 bases. This CDR3 is 15 amino acids long. J lost 3 bases, V lost 5 bases, and 7 bases had no gene match. Germline loops: CDR1 SGHTA, CDR2 FQGNSA. Here the CDR3 reads CASSLRTGYNQPQHF. In nucleotides, the CDR3 is TGTGCCAGCAGCCTGCGGACAGGTTACAATCAGCCCCAGCATTTT.

This clonotype has a count of ten or more. The gene calls are TRBV5-1 and TRBJ2-5; 7 bases agree with TRBD2. Unmatched junction bases numbered 6, after V lost 2 bases and J lost 2 bases. Germline V CDR1 and CDR2: SGHRS, YFSETQ. This CDR3 is built from 15 residues. DNA of the CDR3: TGCGCCAGCAGCTTCAATCCAGCGGGGCAAGAGACCCAGTACTTC. Translation gives CASSFNPAGQETQYF.

This clonotype was observed many times. The V gene is TRBV6-1, the J gene TRBJ1-2, with D maybe TRBD1 (5 bases). This CDR3 is 19 amino acids long. CDR1 is MNHNS, CDR2 SASEGT, per germline. Trimming took off 5 bases at V and 0 bases at J, with 25 bases between the two ends. The chain's CDR3 is CASSQDRRGKKATNYGYTF. As DNA, the CDR3 is TGTGCCAGCAGTCAAGATCGACGGGGGAAGAAGGCCACTAACTATGGCTACACCTTC.

The chain is built from TRBV11-1 and TRBJ1-1, with D maybe TRBD1 (6 bases). Trimming removed 5 bases at V and 0 bases at J, with 16 bases between. Germline lookup yields CDR1 SGHAT and CDR2 FQDESV (reference sequence). The CDR3 length is 16 residues. The CDR3 reads CASSQRATGLNTEAFF. CDR3 bases: TGTGCCAGCAGCCAAAGGGCCACAGGGCTGAACACTGAAGCTTTCTTT.

At least ten counts were recorded for this clonotype. CDR3: CASSYSGLAAYEQYF. The CDR3 DNA reads TGTGCCAGCAGTTACTCCGGACTAGCCGCCTACGAGCAGTACTTC. The V gene is TRBV6-5, the J gene TRBJ2-7, with TRBD2 matching over 8 bases. The CDR3 is made up of 15 amino acids. J was trimmed by 2 bases and V by 0 bases; bases with no gene match: 3. Germline loops: CDR1 MNHEY, CDR2 SVGAGI.

There are many counts of this clonotype. The DNA for the CDR3 is TGTGCCAGCACCGCCCGGGGGTCACCCAACTATGGCTACACCTTC. It specifies CASTARGSPNYGYTF. The chain recombines TRBV12-3 or TRBV12-4 with TRBJ1-2; weak D call: TRBD1 (5 bases). This CDR3 is 15 amino acids long. Trimming shortened V by 7 bases and J by 2 bases, and 17 bases separated the two germline ends.

This clonotype appeared many times. In DNA, the CDR3 is TGTGCCAGCAGCTTAGGGGCTAGCGGCGCCACCGGGGAGCTGTTTTTT. Translating it yields CASSLGASGATGELFF. V gene TRBV7-6 combines with J gene TRBJ2-2; 7 positions agree with TRBD2. With 1 base clipped from V and 4 bases from J, the junction kept 6 bases outside the gene matches. The V gene's germline CDR1 is SGHVS and CDR2 FNYEAQ. CDR3 length: 16 amino acids.

This chain connects TRBV7-8 to TRBJ1-3; D gene ambiguous. The CDR3 is 17 amino acids. The V gene lost 6 bases and the J gene lost 0 bases, with 18 bases spanning the gap. CDR1 and CDR2 (germline): SGHVS, FQNEAQ. DNA of the CDR3: TGTGCCAGCAGTACCCAGAGGATTTCCTTCTCTGGAAACACCATATATTTT. It encodes CASSTQRISFSGNTIYF.

This clonotype appeared many times. The J gene is TRBJ2-7, the V gene TRBV6-1, with 10 nucleotides matching TRBD2. Germline V gives CDR1 MNHNS, CDR2 SASEGT. V lost 0 bases to trimming and J lost 4 bases; unmatched junction nucleotides: 6. This CDR3 has 16 amino acids. CDR3 in DNA: TGTGCCAGCAGTGAAGCTCAGCGGGGGGGCTCATACGAGCAGTACTTC. This codes for CASSEAQRGGSYEQYF.

The chain uses TRBV7-9 and TRBJ2-5; TRBD1 matches at 7 bases. Germline V gene sequence: CDR1 SEHNR, CDR2 FQNEAQ (reference sequence). The CDR3 is 14 amino acids. The V gene end was trimmed by 5 bases and the J gene end by 0 bases; junction bases not matched to a gene: 3. CDR3: CASSGDSNQETQYF. The CDR3 DNA reads TGTGCCAGCAGCGGGGACAGCAACCAAGAGACCCAGTACTTC.

The rearrangement uses TRBV12-3 or TRBV12-4 and TRBJ2-7, with 9 bases aligning to TRBD2. The CDR3 totals 17 residues. The V and J ends lost 6 bases and 2 bases, in that order; junction bases with no gene match: 14. Here the CDR3 DNA reads TGTGCCAGCAGCCCGACGTATGCGGGAGGGGATGCCTACGAGCAGTACTTC. Translation gives CASSPTYAGGDAYEQYF.

This clonotype was recorded at least ten times. The V call is TRBV10-3, the J call TRBJ2-3; a weak D match, TRBD1 (6 bases). Deletions cut 7 bases from V and 0 bases from J, with 11 bases between. The germline gives CDR1 ENHRY, CDR2 SYGVKD. This CDR3 region has 14 residues. The DNA of the CDR3 is TGTGCCATCAATCCTACAGGGAGCACAGATACGCAGTATTTT. Amino acid sequence: CAINPTGSTDTQYF.

This clonotype was recorded a few times. The rearrangement links TRBV6-5 to TRBJ2-7; no reliable D call. Trimming stripped 2 bases from V and 2 bases from J, with 10 bases between. This CDR3 has 14 amino acids. Per germline, CDR1 MNHEY and CDR2 SVGAGI. The DNA of the CDR3 is TGTGCCAGCAGTTACCGAGCAATTCCCTACGAGCAGTACTTC. This encodes CASSYRAIPYEQYF.

This clonotype was recorded at least ten times. CDR3 nucleotides: TGTGCCAGCAGTTACCGGGACAGGGTGGGTAGCAATCAGCCCCAGCATTTT. This codes for CASSYRDRVGSNQPQHF. The chain links TRBV6-5 to TRBJ1-5, with 9 positions matching TRBD1. Trimming at V came to 2 bases and at J to 0 bases, leaving 5 bases not matched to a gene. The CDR3 extends over 17 amino acids. The germline V gene has CDR1 MNHEY and CDR2 SVGAGI.

As for this clonotype: At one end the junction does not follow the germline gene, possibly because of a read error. V gene TRBV6-1 combines with J gene TRBJ2-7; tentatively, D is TRBD1 or TRBD2 (5 bases each). This CDR3 contains 15 residues. CDR1 MNHNS and CDR2 SASEGT come from the germline V gene. The CDR3, as DNA: TGTGCCAGCAGTGAAAGGTCAGGGAGCTCCCACGAGCAGTACTTC. This sequence encodes CASSERSGSSHEQYF.

This clonotype was seen ten or more times. The rearrangement links TRBV3-1 to TRBJ1-1; TRBD1 matches 9 bases. The CDR3 has 18 residues. Trimming removed 1 base from V and 0 bases from J; junction bases left unmatched: 9. Germline CDR1 reads LGHDT; CDR2 reads YNNKEL (reference sequence). The CDR3 nucleotides are TGTGCCAGCAGCCAAGCTGTTCGGACAGGGGATATGAACACTGAAGCTTTCTTT. It translates to CASSQAVRTGDMNTEAFF.

The chain uses TRBV28 and TRBJ2-2; TRBD1 matches 9 bases. CDR3 length equals 16 residues. Trimming took 5 bases from V and 5 from J; bases not matched to a gene: 9. The germline CDR1 and CDR2 sequences are MDHEN and SYDVKM. This CDR3 is CASSPTGTGRTGELFF. In nucleotides, the CDR3 is TGTGCCAGCAGTCCTACCGGGACAGGGCGTACCGGGGAGCTGTTTTTT.

In its sample, this clonotype was seen many times. The chain uses TRBV6-2 or TRBV6-3 and TRBJ2-2; 9 bases match TRBD1. V shed 2 bases and J 5 bases; nucleotides not matched to a gene: 12. CDR1 and CDR2 (germline): MNHEY, SVGEGT. The CDR3 consists of 18 residues. CDR3 DNA: TGTGCCAGCAGTTACGGATTTAAGGGACAGGGATGGACCGGGGAGCTGTTTTTT. As protein: CASSYGFKGQGWTGELFF.

Ten or more counts support this clonotype. The J gene is TRBJ1-1, the V gene TRBV9, with D maybe TRBD1 (5 bases). The CDR3 runs 15 residues. Trimming left V 4 bases short and J 1 base short, with 14 bases between. Germline lookup yields CDR1 SGDLS and CDR2 YYNGEE. CDR3 sequence (DNA): TGTGCCAGCAGCCCCCAACCGGGACCGAACACTGAAGCTTTCTTT. Residues: CASSPQPGPNTEAFF.

In its sample, this clonotype was seen many times. This rearrangement joins TRBV19 to TRBJ1-5, with D perhaps matching TRBD1 (5 bases). V was pared by 5 bases and J by 3 bases, with 20 bases between. CDR3 length equals 17 residues. CDR1 and CDR2 (germline): LNHDA, SQIVND (reference sequence). The CDR3: CASSPRGSSTLNQPQHF. CDR3 coding DNA: TGTGCCAGTAGTCCTCGGGGGTCTTCAACCCTCAATCAGCCCCAGCATTTT.

For this clonotype: One base away lies a much larger clone, so this may be a sequencing read error. The rearrangement joins TRBV19 to TRBJ1-2; D remains ambiguous. This CDR3 is built from 12 residues. Looked up from germline, CDR1 is LNHDA and CDR2 is SQIVND (reference sequence). CDR3: CASTTSFYGYIF. The CDR3 nucleotides read TGTGCCAGTACCACTTCCTTCTATGGCTACATCTTC.

The V and J genes are TRBV5-4 and TRBJ2-5; D is perhaps TRBD2 (6 bases). Germline V lookup: CDR1 SGHNT, CDR2 YYREEE (reference sequence). The CDR3 loop spans 18 amino acids. The germline V and J ends were trimmed by 0 bases and 4 bases, with 22 bases remaining between them. The CDR3 bases are TGTGCCAGCAGCTTGGTGTTGTTGGCTAGCGTATCACCAGAGACCCAGTACTTC. Protein product: CASSLVLLASVSPETQYF.

This clonotype turned up a few times. Since a much larger clone is just one base distant, this may be a read error. J is TRBJ2-5 and V is TRBV3-1; D is undetermined. With 3 bases removed from V and 5 bases from J, the gap between germline ends came to 7 bases. The V gene's germline CDR1 is LGHDT and CDR2 YNNKEL (reference sequence). The CDR3 runs to 12 residues. CDR3 in amino acids: CASSQGVETQYF. CDR3 DNA sequence: TGTGCCAGCAGCCAGGGCGTCGAGACCCAGTACTTC.

This clonotype has a count of ten or more. V gene TRBV7-2 combines with J gene TRBJ1-2; unclear D gene. Deletions cut 5 bases from V and 6 bases from J, with 16 bases between. CDR1 and CDR2 (germline): SGHTA, FQGNSA. This CDR3 has 14 amino acids. The CDR3 nucleotides are TGTGCCAGCAGCCCCGACCCCTTTCTCCATGGCTACACCTTC. Amino acids: CASSPDPFLHGYTF.

This clonotype was counted at least ten times. The J gene is TRBJ2-7, the V gene TRBV25-1, with D perhaps matching TRBD1 or TRBD2 (5 bases each). The ends were cut back, 8 bases at V and 4 bases at J, with 15 bases in the middle. The length of the CDR3 is 13 residues. CDR1 MGHDK and CDR2 SYGVNS come from the germline V gene. CDR3 coding DNA: TGTGCCAGCGGTCGGGACGGTCGTTACGAGCAGTACTTC. It is translated as CASGRDGRYEQYF.

The sample holds many counts of this clonotype. The gene calls are TRBV4-1 and TRBJ1-2; tentatively, D is TRBD1 (6 bases). The germline V and J ends were trimmed by 1 base and 3 bases, with 12 bases remaining between them. CDR1 and CDR2 from the germline V gene are MGHRA and YSYEKL. This CDR3 region has 15 residues. CDR3 nucleotides: TGCGCCAGCAGCCAAGTCGTAGGGGGGTACTATGGCTACACCTTC. Its protein product is CASSQVVGGYYGYTF.